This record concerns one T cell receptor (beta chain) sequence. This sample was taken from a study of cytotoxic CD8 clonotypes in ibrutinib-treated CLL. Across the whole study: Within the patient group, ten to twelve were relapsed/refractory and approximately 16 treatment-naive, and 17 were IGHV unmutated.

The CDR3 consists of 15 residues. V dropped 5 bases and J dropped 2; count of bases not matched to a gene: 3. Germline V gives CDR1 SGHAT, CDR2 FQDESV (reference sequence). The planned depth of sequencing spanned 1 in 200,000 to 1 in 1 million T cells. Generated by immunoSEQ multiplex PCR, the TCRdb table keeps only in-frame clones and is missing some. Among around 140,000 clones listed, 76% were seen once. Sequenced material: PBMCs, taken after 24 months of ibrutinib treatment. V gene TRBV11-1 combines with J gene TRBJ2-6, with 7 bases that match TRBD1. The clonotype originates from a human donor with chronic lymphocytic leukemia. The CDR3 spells CASSQTGAGANVLTF. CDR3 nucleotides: TGTGCCAGCAGCCAAACAGGGGCTGGGGCCAACGTCCTGACTTTC. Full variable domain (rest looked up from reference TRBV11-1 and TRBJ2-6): EAEVAQSPRYKITEKSQAVAFWCDPISGHATLYWYRQILGQGPELLVQFQDESVVDDSQLPKDRFSAERLKGVDSTLKIQPAELGDSAMYLCASSQTGAGANVLTFGAGSRLTVL.